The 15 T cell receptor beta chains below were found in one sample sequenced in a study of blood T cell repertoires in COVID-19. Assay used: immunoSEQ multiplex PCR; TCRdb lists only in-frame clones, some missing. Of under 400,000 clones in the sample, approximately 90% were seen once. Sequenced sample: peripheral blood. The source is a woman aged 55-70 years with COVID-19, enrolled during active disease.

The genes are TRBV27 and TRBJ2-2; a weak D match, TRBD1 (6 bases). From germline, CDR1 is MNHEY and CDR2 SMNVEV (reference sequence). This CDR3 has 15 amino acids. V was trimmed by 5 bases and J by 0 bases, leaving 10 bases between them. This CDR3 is CASSRGQTNTGELFF. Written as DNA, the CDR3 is TGTGCCAGCAGTCGCGGACAGACGAACACCGGGGAGCTGTTTTTT.

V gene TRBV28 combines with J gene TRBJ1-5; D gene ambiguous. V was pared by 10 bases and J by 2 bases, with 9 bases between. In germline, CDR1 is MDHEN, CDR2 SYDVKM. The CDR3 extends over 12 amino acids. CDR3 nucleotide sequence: TGTGCCACCTCGAGGGGCAATCAGCCCCAGCATTTT. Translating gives CATSRGNQPQHF.

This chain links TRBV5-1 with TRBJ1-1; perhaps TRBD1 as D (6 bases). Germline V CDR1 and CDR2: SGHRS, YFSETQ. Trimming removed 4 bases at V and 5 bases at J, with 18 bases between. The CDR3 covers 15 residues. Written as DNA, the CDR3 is TGCGCCAGCAGCCTTGACAGGACGGGCTTTACTGAAGCTTTCTTT. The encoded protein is CASSLDRTGFTEAFF.

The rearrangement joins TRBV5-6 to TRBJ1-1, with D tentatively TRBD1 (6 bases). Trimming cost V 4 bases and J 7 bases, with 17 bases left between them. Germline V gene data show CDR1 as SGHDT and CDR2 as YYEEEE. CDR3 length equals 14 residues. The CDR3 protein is CASSPQTGLVEAFF. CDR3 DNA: TGTGCCAGCAGCCCGCAGACAGGTTTAGTTGAAGCTTTCTTT.

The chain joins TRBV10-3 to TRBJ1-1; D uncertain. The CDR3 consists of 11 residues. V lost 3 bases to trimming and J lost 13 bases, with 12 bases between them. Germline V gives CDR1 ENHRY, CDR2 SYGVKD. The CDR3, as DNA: TGTGCCATCAGTGATCAGGTCCGGGGTTTCTTT. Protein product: CAISDQVRGFF.

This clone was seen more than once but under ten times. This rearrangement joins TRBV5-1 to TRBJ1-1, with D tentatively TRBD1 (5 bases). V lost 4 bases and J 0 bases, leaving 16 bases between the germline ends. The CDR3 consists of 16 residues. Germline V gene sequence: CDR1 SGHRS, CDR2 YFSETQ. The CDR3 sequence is CASSIVADRMNTEAFF. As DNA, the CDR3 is TGCGCCAGCAGCATCGTTGCAGACAGAATGAACACTGAAGCTTTCTTT.

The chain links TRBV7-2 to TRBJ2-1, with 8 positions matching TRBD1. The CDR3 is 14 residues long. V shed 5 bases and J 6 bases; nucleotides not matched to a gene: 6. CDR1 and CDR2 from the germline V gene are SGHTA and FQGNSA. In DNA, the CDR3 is TGTGCCAGCAGCCCACGGACAGGGATCAATGAGCAGTTCTTC. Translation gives CASSPRTGINEQFF.

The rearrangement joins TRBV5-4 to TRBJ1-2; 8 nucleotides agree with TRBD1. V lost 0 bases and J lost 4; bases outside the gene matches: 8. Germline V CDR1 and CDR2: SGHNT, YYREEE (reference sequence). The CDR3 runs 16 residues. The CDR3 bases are TGTGCCAGCAGCTTGGAAGTGCGACAGGGGATCTATGGCTACACCTTC. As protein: CASSLEVRQGIYGYTF.

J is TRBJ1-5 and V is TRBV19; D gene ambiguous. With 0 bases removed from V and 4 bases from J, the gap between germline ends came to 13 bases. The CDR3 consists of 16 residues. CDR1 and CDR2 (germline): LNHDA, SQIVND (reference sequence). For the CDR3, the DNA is TGTGCCAGTAGTATAGACTGGGCCCCAGGAAATCAGCCCCAGCATTTT. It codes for CASSIDWAPGNQPQHF. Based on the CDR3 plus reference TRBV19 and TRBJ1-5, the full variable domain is DGGITQSPKYLFRKEGQNVTLSCEQNLNHDAMYWYRQDPGQGLRLIYYSQIVNDFQKGDIAEGYSVSREKKESFPLTVTSAQKNPTAFYLCASSIDWAPGNQPQHFGDGTRLSIL.

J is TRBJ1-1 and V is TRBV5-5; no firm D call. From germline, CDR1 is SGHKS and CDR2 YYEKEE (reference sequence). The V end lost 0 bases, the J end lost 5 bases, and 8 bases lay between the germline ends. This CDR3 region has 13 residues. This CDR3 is CASSLDQETEAFF. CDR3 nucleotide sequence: TGTGCCAGCAGCTTGGATCAGGAAACTGAAGCTTTCTTT. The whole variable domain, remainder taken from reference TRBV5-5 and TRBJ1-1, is DAGVTQSPTHLIKTRGQQVTLRCSPISGHKSVSWYQQVLGQGPQFIFQYYEKEERGRGNFPDRFSARQFPNYSSELNVNALLLGDSALYLCASSLDQETEAFFGQGTRLTVV.

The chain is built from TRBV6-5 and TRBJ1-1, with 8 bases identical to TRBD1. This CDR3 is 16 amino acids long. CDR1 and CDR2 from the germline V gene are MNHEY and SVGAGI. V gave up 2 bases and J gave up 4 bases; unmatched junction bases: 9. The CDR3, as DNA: TGTGCCAGCAGTTACAGGTCAGGGGGCGTGAGCACTGAAGCTTTCTTT. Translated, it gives CASSYRSGGVSTEAFF.

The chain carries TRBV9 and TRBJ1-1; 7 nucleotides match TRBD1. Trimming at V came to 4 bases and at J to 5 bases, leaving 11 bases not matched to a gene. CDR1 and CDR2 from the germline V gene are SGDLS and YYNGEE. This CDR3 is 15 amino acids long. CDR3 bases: TGTGCCAGCAGCTTGGGAGACAGGGTCGTTACTGAAGCTTTCTTT. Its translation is CASSLGDRVVTEAFF. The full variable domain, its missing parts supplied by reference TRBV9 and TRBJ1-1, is DSGVTQTPKHLITATGQRVTLRCSPRSGDLSVYWYQQSLDQGLQFLIQYYNGEERAKGNILERFSAQQFPDLHSELNLSSLELGDSALYFCASSLGDRVVTEAFFGQGTRLTVV.

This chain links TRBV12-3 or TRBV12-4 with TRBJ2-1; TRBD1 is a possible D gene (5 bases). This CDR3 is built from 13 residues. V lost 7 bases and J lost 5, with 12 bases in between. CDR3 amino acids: CASTAGHNNEQFF. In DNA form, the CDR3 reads TGTGCCAGCACCGCAGGGCATAACAATGAGCAGTTCTTC.

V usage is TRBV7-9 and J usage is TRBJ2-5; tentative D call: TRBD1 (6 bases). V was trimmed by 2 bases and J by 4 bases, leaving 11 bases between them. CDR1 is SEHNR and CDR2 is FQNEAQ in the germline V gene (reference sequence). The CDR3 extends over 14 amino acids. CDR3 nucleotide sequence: TGTGCCAGCAGCTTACCTGGGGGCGGAGAGACCCAGTACTTC. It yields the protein CASSLPGGGETQYF.

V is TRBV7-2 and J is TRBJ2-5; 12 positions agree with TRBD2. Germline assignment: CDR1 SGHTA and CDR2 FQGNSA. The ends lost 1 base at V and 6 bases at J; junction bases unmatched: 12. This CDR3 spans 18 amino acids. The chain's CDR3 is CASSLDPGLAGSVQTQYF. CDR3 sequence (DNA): TGTGCCAGCAGCTTAGATCCGGGACTAGCGGGCTCTGTCCAGACCCAGTACTTC. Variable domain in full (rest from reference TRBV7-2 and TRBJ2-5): GAGVSQSPSNKVTEKGKDVELRCDPISGHTALYWYRQSLGQGLEFLIYFQGNSAPDKSGLPSDRFSAERTGGSVSTLTIQRTQQEDSAVYLCASSLDPGLAGSVQTQYFGPGTRLLVL.